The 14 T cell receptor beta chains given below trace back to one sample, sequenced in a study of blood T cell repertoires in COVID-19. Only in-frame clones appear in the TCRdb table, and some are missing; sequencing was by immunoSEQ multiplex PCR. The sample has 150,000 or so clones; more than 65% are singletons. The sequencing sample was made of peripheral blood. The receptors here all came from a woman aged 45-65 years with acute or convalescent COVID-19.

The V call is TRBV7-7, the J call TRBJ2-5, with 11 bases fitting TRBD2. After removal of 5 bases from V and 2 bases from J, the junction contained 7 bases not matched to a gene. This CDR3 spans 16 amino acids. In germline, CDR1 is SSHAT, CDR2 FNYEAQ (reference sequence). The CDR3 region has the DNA TGTGCCAGCAGCCCCCATTGGACTAGCGGGCAAGAGACCCAGTACTTC. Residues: CASSPHWTSGQETQYF.

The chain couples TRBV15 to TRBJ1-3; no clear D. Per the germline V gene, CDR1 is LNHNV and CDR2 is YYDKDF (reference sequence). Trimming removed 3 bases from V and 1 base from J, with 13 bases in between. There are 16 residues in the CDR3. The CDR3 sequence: CATSSLTPGSGNTIYF. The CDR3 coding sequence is TGTGCCACCAGCAGCCTAACCCCGGGTTCTGGAAACACCATATATTTT.

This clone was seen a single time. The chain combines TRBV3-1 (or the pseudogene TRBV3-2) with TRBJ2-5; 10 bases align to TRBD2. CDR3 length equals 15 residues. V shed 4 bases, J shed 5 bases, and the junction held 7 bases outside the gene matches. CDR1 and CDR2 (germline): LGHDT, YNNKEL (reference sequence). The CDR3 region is CASSPASGGRETQYF. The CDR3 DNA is TGTGCCAGCAGCCCCGCTAGCGGGGGCCGGGAGACCCAGTACTTC.

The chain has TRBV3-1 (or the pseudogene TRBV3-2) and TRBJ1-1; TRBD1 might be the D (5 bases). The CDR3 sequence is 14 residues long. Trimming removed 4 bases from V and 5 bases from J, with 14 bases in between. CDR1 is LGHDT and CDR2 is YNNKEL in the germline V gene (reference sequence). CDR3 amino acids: CASSPQEGLTEAFF. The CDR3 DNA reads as TGTGCCAGCAGCCCTCAGGAGGGACTGACTGAAGCTTTCTTT.

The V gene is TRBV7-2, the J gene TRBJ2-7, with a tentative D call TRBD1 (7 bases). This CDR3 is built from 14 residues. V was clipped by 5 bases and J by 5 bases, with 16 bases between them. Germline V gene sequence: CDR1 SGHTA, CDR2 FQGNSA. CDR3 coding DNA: TGTGCCAGCAGCAAACAGGGGACTGAGGACGAGCAGTACTTC. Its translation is CASSKQGTEDEQYF.

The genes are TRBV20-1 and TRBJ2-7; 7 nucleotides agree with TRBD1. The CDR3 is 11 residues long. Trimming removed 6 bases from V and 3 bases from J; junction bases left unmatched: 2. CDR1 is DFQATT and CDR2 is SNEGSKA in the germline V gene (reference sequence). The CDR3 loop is CSARTGYEQYF. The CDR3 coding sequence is TGCAGTGCAAGGACAGGCTACGAGCAGTACTTC.

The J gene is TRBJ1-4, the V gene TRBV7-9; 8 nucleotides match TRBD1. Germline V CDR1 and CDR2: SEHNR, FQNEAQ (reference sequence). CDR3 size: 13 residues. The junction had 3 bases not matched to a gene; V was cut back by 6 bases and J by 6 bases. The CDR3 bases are TGTGCCAGCAGTCAGGGGGCATATGAAAAACTGTTTTTT. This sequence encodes CASSQGAYEKLFF.

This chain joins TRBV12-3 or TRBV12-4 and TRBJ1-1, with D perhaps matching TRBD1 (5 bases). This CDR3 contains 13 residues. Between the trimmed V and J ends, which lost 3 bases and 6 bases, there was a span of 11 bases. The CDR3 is CASSFSGYSEAFF. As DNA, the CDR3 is TGTGCCAGCAGTTTTTCAGGGTACTCTGAAGCTTTCTTT.

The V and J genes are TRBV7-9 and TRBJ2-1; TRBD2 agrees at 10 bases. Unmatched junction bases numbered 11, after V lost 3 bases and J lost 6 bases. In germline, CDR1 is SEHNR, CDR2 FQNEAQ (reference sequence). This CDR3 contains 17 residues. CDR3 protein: CASSFFRTSGTCNEQFF. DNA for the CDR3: TGTGCCAGCAGCTTCTTTAGAACTAGCGGGACGTGCAATGAGCAGTTCTTC.

The CDR3 loop is CATTTGQNYNSPLHF. The CDR3 bases are TGTGCCACGACAACCGGACAGAACTATAATTCACCCCTCCACTTT. This chain uses TRBV27 with TRBJ1-6; D may be TRBD1 (6 bases). The CDR3 spans 15 residues. CDR1 and CDR2 from the germline V gene are MNHEY and SMNVEV (reference sequence). The germline V and J ends were trimmed by 10 bases and 3 bases, with 16 bases remaining between them.

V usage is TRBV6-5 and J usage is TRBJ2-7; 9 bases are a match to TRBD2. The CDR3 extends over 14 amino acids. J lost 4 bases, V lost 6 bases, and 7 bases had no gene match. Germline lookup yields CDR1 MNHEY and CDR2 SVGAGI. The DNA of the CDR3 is TGTGCCAGCAGCTCTAGCGGGGCATCGTACGAGCAGTACTTC. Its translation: CASSSSGASYEQYF.

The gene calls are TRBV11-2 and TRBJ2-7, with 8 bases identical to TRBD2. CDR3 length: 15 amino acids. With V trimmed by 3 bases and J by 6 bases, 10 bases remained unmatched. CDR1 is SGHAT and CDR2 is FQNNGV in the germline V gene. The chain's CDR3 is CASSFELAGRVEQYF. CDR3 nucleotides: TGTGCCAGCAGCTTCGAGCTAGCGGGTCGGGTCGAGCAGTACTTC.

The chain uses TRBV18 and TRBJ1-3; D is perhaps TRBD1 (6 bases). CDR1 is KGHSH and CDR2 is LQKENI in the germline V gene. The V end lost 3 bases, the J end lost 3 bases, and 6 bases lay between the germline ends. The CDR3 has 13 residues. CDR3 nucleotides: TGTGCCAGCTCACCGGACAGTGGAAACACCATATATTTT. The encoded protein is CASSPDSGNTIYF.

The CDR3 reads CASRQPGVQETQYF. CDR3 DNA: TGTGCCAGCAGGCAACCGGGGGTACAAGAGACCCAGTACTTC. This chain links TRBV6-5 with TRBJ2-5, with D possibly TRBD2 on 6 matching bases. The CDR3 extends over 14 amino acids. V lost 6 bases and J lost 2, with 13 bases in between. Germline CDR1 MNHEY, CDR2 SVGAGI.